This T cell receptor (beta chain) originates from a study of cytomegalovirus exposure and HLA in healthy donors. Both 60 Vbeta primers and 13 Jbeta primers went into the PCR. Clones were sequenced by immunoSEQ multiplex PCR, and TCRdb holds only the in-frame ones, with some missing. The top ten hold roughly 2.5% of the sample, which has some 190,000 clones, around 80% seen once. V lost 1 base and J lost 4, with 13 bases in between. Germline values: CDR1 SGHTA, CDR2 FQGNSA. This CDR3 has 16 amino acids. The sequenced sample consisted of PBMCs. The chain employs TRBV7-2 and TRBJ1-4; D remains unclear. The sequence came from a woman in her twenties or thirties in good health and CMV-seropositive. CDR3 amino acids: CASSLGVGEGNEKLFF. The CDR3 DNA sequence: TGTGCCAGCAGCTTAGGGGTAGGAGAGGGTAATGAAAAACTGTTTTTT. Supplemented by reference TRBV7-2 and TRBJ1-4, the full variable domain reads GAGVSQSPSNKVTEKGKDVELRCDPISGHTALYWYRQSLGQGLEFLIYFQGNSAPDKSGLPSDRFSAERTGGSVSTLTIQRTQQEDSAVYLCASSLGVGEGNEKLFFGSGTQLSVL.